This paragraph reports one T cell receptor beta chain. Its antigen is currently unknown. TCRdb reprocessed the RT-PCR reads via MiXCR and lists one record per CDR3 protein. The sample contains just under 550,000 distinct CDR3 sequences, around a quarter of which appear only once. The germline V and J ends were trimmed by 6 bases and 5 bases, with 14 bases remaining between them. The CDR3 covers 13 residues. From germline, CDR1 is MGHDK and CDR2 SYGVNS. This entry is derived from a study of response to subunit inactivated influenza vaccine. Study-level points and caveats: Authors suggested each seasonal flu vaccination may recruit only limited numbers of new T cells.

The sample was also linked to a second study, of T cells expressing NK-cell markers. That report notes: What made the TCR beta cDNA was 5'RACE template switching with UMIs. These clonotypes also led the CD3+CD56-NKG2C+ fraction in several donors.

The receptor was isolated from a man aged 45-65 years who received an inactivated influenza vaccine. This rearrangement joins TRBV25-1 to TRBJ2-7; D is possibly TRBD1 or TRBD2 (5 bases each). The sequencing used CD4+ T cells sorted from PBMCs, collected 11 to 12 days after vaccination. CDR3 in DNA: TGTGCCAGCAGCCGGGACCTCCGGAACGAGCAGTACTTC. This sequence encodes CASSRDLRNEQYF.